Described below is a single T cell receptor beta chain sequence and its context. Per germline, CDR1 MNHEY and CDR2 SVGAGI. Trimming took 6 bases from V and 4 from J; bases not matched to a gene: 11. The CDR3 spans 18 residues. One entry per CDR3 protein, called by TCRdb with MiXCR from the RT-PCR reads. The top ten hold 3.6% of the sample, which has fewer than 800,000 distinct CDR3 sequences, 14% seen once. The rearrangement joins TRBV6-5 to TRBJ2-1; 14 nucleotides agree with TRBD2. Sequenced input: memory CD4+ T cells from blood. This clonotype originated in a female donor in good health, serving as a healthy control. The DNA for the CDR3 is TGTGCCAGCAGCCGCTTACCGGGACTAGCGGGGGATTACAATGAGCAGTTCTTC. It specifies CASSRLPGLAGDYNEQFF.